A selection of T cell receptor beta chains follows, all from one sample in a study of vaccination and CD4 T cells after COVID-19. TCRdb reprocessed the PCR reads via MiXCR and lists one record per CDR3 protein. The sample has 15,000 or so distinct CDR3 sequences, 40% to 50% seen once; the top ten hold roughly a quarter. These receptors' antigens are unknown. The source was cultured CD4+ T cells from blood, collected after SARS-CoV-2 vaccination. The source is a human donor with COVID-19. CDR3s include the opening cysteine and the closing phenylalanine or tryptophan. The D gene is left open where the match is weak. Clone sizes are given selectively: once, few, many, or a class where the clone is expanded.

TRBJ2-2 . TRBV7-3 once CASSRGPGGANTGELFF TGTGCCAGCAGCCGCGGACCCGGAGGGGCGAACACCGGGGAGCTGTTTTTT
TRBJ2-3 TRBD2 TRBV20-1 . CSARDPVRLAGRTDTQYF TGCAGTGCTAGAGATCCCGTCCGGCTAGCGGGCCGCACAGATACGCAGTATTTT
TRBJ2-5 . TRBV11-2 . CASSLGLAFTETQYF TGTGCCAGCAGCTTAGGGCTAGCTTTCACGGAGACCCAGTACTTC
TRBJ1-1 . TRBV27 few CASRRRQDTEAFF TGTGCCAGCAGACGTCGACAGGACACTGAAGCTTTCTTT
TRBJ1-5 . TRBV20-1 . CSVLQGLSNQPQHF TGCAGTGTGTTGCAGGGCCTTAGCAATCAGCCCCAGCATTTT
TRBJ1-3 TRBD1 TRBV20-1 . CSARDRRTGGSGNTIYF TGCAGTGCTAGAGATCGAAGGACAGGGGGAAGTGGAAACACCATATATTTT
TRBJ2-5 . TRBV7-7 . CASSIRVHETQYF TGTGCTAGCAGCATCAGGGTTCATGAGACCCAGTACTTC
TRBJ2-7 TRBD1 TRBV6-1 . CASSEMDWGDRALEQYF TGTGCCAGCAGTGAAATGGATTGGGGGGACAGGGCCCTCGAGCAGTACTTC
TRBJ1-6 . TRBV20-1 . CSARDSSGGLAPLHF TGCAGTGCTAGAGATTCTTCCGGGGGGCTTGCACCCCTCCACTTT
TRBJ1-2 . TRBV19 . CATRRTGNYGYTF TGTGCCACCCGTCGGACCGGTAACTATGGCTACACCTTC
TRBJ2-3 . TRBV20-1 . CSASLRDKADTQYF TGCAGTGCTAGTTTGCGGGATAAGGCAGATACGCAGTATTTT
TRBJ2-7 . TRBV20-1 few CSARDHATGLGAGSYEQYF TGCAGTGCTAGAGATCACGCGACCGGGCTGGGGGCTGGAAGCTACGAGCAGTACTTC
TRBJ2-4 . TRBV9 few CASSSKNIQYF TGTGCCAGCAGCAGCAAAAACATTCAGTACTTC
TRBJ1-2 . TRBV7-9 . CASNREGPNYGYTF TGTGCCAGCAACCGGGAAGGACCTAACTATGGCTACACCTTC
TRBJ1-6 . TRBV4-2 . CASSQGGMSYNSPLHF TGTGCCAGCAGCCAAGGGGGGATGTCCTATAATTCACCCCTCCACTTT
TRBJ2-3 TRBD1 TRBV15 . CATSRDGTGGSDTQYF TGTGCCACCAGCAGAGATGGGACAGGGGGTTCAGATACGCAGTATTTT
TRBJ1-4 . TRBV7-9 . CASSFLGYEKLFF TGTGCCAGCAGCTTCTTAGGGTATGAAAAACTGTTTTTT
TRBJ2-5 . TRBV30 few CACNVGGLGETQYF TGTGCCTGTAATGTTGGGGGGCTGGGAGAGACCCAGTACTTC
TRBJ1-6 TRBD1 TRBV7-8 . CASSQGQGTTPLHF TGTGCCAGCAGCCAGGGACAGGGAACAACACCCCTCCACTTT
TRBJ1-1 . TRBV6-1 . CASSAREANTEAFF TGTGCCAGCAGTGCCAGGGAGGCGAACACTGAAGCTTTCTTT
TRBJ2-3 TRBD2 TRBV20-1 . CSASASGGDTQYF TGCAGTGCTAGTGCTAGCGGGGGAGATACGCAGTATTTT
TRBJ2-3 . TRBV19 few CASSPRGPDTQYF TGTGCCAGTAGTCCCAGGGGCCCAGATACGCAGTATTTT
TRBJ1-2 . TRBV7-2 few CASSPSIQKGGYTF TGTGCCAGCAGCCCATCTATTCAAAAAGGCGGCTACACCTTC
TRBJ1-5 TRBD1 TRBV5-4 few CASSSWDRGNTIQPQHF TGTGCCAGCAGCTCCTGGGACAGGGGGAATACGATTCAGCCCCAGCATTTT
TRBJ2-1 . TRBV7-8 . CASSSGQFNEQFF TGTGCCAGCAGTTCCGGACAGTTCAATGAGCAGTTCTTC
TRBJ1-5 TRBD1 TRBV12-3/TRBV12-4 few CASSTDREDQPQHF TGTGCCAGCAGTACGGACAGGGAGGATCAGCCCCAGCATTTT
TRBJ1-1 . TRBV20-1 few CSARSGVFFTDEAFF TGCAGTGCTAGATCTGGTGTATTTTTCACCGATGAAGCTTTCTTT
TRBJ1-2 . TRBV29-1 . CSVEEAEKIRYTF TGCAGCGTTGAAGAGGCCGAAAAGATAAGGTACACCTTC
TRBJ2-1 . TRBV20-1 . CSASNQGINEQFF TGCAGTGCTAGCAACCAGGGGATCAATGAGCAGTTCTTC
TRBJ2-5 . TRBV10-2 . CASSSVQETQYF TGCGCCAGCTCGTCCGTTCAAGAGACCCAGTACTTC
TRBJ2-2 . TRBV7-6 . CASSLARGWTGELFF TGTGCCAGCAGCTTAGCCAGGGGTTGGACCGGGGAGCTGTTTTTT
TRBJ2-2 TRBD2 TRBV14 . CASSQLTSAGTGELFF TGTGCCAGCAGCCAATTGACTAGCGCGGGGACCGGGGAGCTGTTTTTT
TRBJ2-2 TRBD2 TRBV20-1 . CSARLAGDHGELFF TGCAGTGCTAGACTAGCGGGGGATCACGGGGAGCTGTTTTTT
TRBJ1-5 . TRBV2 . CASTPLRAQPQHF TGTGCCAGCACCCCCTTACGGGCTCAGCCCCAGCATTTT
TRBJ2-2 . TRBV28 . CASSLSRGLTGELFF TGTGCCAGCAGTTTATCCAGGGGCCTCACCGGGGAGCTGTTTTTT
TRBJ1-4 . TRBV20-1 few CSASLAGREKLFF TGCAGTGCTAGTCTGGCAGGGAGGGAAAAACTGTTTTTT
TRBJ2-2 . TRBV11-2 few CASSLVRQRNTGELFF TGTGCCAGCAGCTTAGTACGGCAGAGGAACACCGGGGAGCTGTTTTTT
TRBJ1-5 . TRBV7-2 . CASSLVARQGQPQHF TGTGCCAGCAGCTTAGTAGCCAGGCAAGGTCAGCCCCAGCATTTT
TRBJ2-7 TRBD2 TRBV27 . CASSLVASGTYEQYF TGTGCCAGCAGTTTAGTCGCTAGCGGAACCTACGAGCAGTACTTC
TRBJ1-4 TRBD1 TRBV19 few CASSPGQGGKLFF TGTGCCAGTAGCCCCGGACAGGGAGGGAAACTGTTTTTT